The 8 T cell receptor beta chains below all came from one sample that was sequenced in a study of T cell responses to AZD1222 COVID-19 vaccine (dated by TCRdb to about 2021). The library was obtained by the immunoSEQ multiplex PCR assay. TCRdb stores this immuneACCESS table with in-frame sequences only. Part of the clones is absent; in the studies checked, under half of the shortfall reflects unresolved V genes, and no reason is known for the rest. This sample has some 150,000 clones in its table, and over 90% of those were observed once. The ten largest account for roughly 1.6% of the sample. The time point label of this sample denotes: about 28 days (+/-7) after the second vaccine dose. The specimen comprised peripheral blood, sampled 28 days after the second AZD1222 dose. The receptors here all came from an adult who received the AZD1222 COVID-19 vaccine.

This sequence joins TRBV19 and TRBJ1-1; tentatively, D is TRBD1 (6 bases). Germline V gene lookup returns CDR1 LNHDA and CDR2 SQIVND (reference sequence). Trimming pared 10 bases from V and 7 bases from J, leaving 19 bases between. The CDR3 spans 13 residues. The DNA for the CDR3 is TGTGCCACCCATTCGGACAGTAGTAATGAAGCTTTCTTT. Its translation is CATHSDSSNEAFF.

The chain links TRBV6-5 to TRBJ1-1; 7 nucleotides line up with TRBD1. With 5 bases clipped from V and 8 bases from J, the junction kept 5 bases outside the gene matches. The germline CDR1 and CDR2 sequences are MNHEY and SVGAGI. The CDR3 loop spans 12 amino acids. This chain's CDR3 is CASSHRGGEAFF. The CDR3 DNA sequence: TGTGCCAGCAGTCACAGGGGAGGGGAAGCTTTCTTT.

The chain has TRBV28 and TRBJ2-4, with TRBD1 as a possible D gene (5 bases). The CDR3 contains 16 residues. The V end was cut by 3 bases, the J end by 0 bases, with 12 bases between. From germline, CDR1 is MDHEN and CDR2 SYDVKM. The CDR3 is CASSFVAGPAKNIQYF. DNA for the CDR3: TGTGCCAGCAGTTTTGTGGCAGGGCCAGCCAAAAACATTCAGTACTTC.

The V gene is TRBV7-2, the J gene TRBJ1-4, with D tentatively TRBD1 (5 bases). The CDR3 sequence is 14 residues long. V was pared by 5 bases and J by 6 bases, with 13 bases between. CDR1 is SGHTA and CDR2 is FQGNSA in the germline V gene. The CDR3 loop is CASSRAAGDEKLFF. Here the CDR3 DNA reads TGTGCCAGCAGCCGGGCTGCGGGGGATGAAAAACTGTTTTTT. The full variable domain, with the rest looked up from reference TRBV7-2 and TRBJ1-4, is GAGVSQSPSNKVTEKGKDVELRCDPISGHTALYWYRQSLGQGLEFLIYFQGNSAPDKSGLPSDRFSAERTGGSVSTLTIQRTQQEDSAVYLCASSRAAGDEKLFFGSGTQLSVL.

This chain uses TRBV19 with TRBJ1-5; the D gene is possibly TRBD1 (5 bases). V was cut by 8 bases and J by 0 bases, with 14 bases left in between. CDR1 is LNHDA and CDR2 is SQIVND in the germline V gene (reference sequence). The CDR3 extends over 15 amino acids. The CDR3: CASGPGTDSNQPQHF. CDR3 in DNA: TGTGCCAGTGGACCCGGGACGGATAGCAATCAGCCCCAGCATTTT.

CDR3 sequence: CASSQRGQGSSGNTIYF. CDR3 coding DNA: TGTGCCAGCAGCCAAAGGGGACAGGGTTCCTCTGGAAACACCATATATTTT. The chain recombines TRBV4-2 with TRBJ1-3, with TRBD1 matching over 9 bases. Germline-derived CDR1 and CDR2 are LGHNA and YNFKEQ. The CDR3 runs 17 residues. With V trimmed by 2 bases and J by 0 bases, 5 bases remained unmatched.

The chain combines TRBV7-2 with TRBJ2-1; no firm D call. CDR1 and CDR2 from the germline V gene are SGHTA and FQGNSA. This CDR3 has 15 amino acids. Trimming removed 0 bases at V and 6 bases at J, with 12 bases between. CDR3 DNA sequence: TGTGCCAGCAGCTTAGCGACCCTCGCGAGCAATGAGCAGTTCTTC. It codes for CASSLATLASNEQFF.

V usage is TRBV15 and J usage is TRBJ1-1; D may be TRBD1 (5 bases). The CDR3 runs to 14 residues. Deletions cut 8 bases from V and 1 base from J, with 14 bases between. CDR1 is LNHNV and CDR2 is YYDKDF in the germline V gene (reference sequence). The CDR3, as DNA: TGTGCCACCGAGGGGTTGGGGGGGAACACTGAAGCTTTCTTT. Protein: CATEGLGGNTEAFF.